The rows below give T cell receptor beta chains drawn from one sample of a study of blood T cells in healthy people across ages. Each CDR3 protein is one row after TCRdb ran MiXCR on the 5' RACE reads. The sample lists 1.5 million to 2 million distinct CDR3 sequences, 40% to 55% occurring once. Input material: blood. These receptors were collected from a middle-aged woman in good health. The CDR3 runs from the conserved cysteine through the conserved F or W. Each record gives: D gene, V gene, J gene, clone size, CDR3 DNA, CDR3 protein. The D gene is left open where the match is weak. Expanded clones get a size class; other rows say once, few or many, or leave the size out.

-	TRBV7-2	TRBJ2-1	few	TGTGCCAGCAGCTTATTTCCGGGAAAGAACAATGAGCAGTTCTTC	CASSLFPGKNNEQFF
-	TRBV20-1	TRBJ1-5	-	TGCAGTGCTAGAAGTGGGGCAGTCAATCAGCCCCAGCATTTT	CSARSGAVNQPQHF
TRBD1	TRBV7-2	TRBJ2-7	-	TGTGCCAGCAGCCTTAGTGGGGACAGGGTATCCTACGAGCAGTACTTC	CASSLSGDRVSYEQYF
-	TRBV7-9	TRBJ2-3	-	TGTGCCAGCAGCTTAGGACCGAATCCCGGCACAGATACGCAGTATTTT	CASSLGPNPGTDTQYF
-	TRBV24-1	TRBJ2-5	-	TGTGCCACCAGTGATTGCCCCGATGGGGAGACCCAGTACTTC	CATSDCPDGETQYF
-	TRBV18	TRBJ2-7	once	TGTACCAGCTCACCAGCAGTATCCAACGAGCAGTACTTC	CTSSPAVSNEQYF
TRBD1	TRBV7-9	TRBJ2-1	-	TGTGCCAGCAGCTCACACCTGAGGACAGGGGCGAATGAGCAGTTCTTC	CASSSHLRTGANEQFF
-	TRBV2	TRBJ2-7	-	TGTGCCAGCATAGTGCGGGGCACCTACGAGCAGTACTTC	CASIVRGTYEQYF
-	TRBV7-9	TRBJ1-2	few	TGTGCCAGCGCAAGCGACCTCCGGGGTTACTATGGCTACACCTTC	CASASDLRGYYGYTF
-	TRBV24-1	TRBJ2-5	-	TGTGCCACCAGTGATCCGGGGGAGAGGCAGCAAGAGACCCAGTACTTC	CATSDPGERQQETQYF
-	TRBV29-1	TRBJ2-7	few	TGCAGCGTTGTCGGGGGGATTGGGGCAGGGGGCTCCTACGAGCAGTACTTC	CSVVGGIGAGGSYEQYF
-	TRBV28	TRBJ2-7	few	TGTGCCAGCACCCTTCTCCAAGGGGGCTCCTACGAGCAGTACTTC	CASTLLQGGSYEQYF
-	TRBV6-5	TRBJ2-3	few	TGTGCCAGCAGTTACTCGATACGTCCGGGACTGATCACAGATACGCAGTATTTT	CASSYSIRPGLITDTQYF
TRBD2	TRBV15	TRBJ2-1	few	TGTGCCACCAGCAGGACTAGCGGGGTATCCGGCGATGAGCAGTTCTTC	CATSRTSGVSGDEQFF
-	TRBV27	TRBJ2-4	-	TGTGCCAGCAGTCCTCTTGAGAGGGGGAACATTCAGCACTTC	CASSPLERGNIQHF
-	TRBV4-1	TRBJ2-7	-	TGTGCCAGCAGCCAAGATCCCGGGTTGGACGAGCAGTACTTC	CASSQDPGLDEQYF
-	TRBV27	TRBJ2-6	once	TGTGCCAGCAAGGACAGCCGATCATCCCCTGGGGCCAACGTCCTGACTTTC	CASKDSRSSPGANVLTF